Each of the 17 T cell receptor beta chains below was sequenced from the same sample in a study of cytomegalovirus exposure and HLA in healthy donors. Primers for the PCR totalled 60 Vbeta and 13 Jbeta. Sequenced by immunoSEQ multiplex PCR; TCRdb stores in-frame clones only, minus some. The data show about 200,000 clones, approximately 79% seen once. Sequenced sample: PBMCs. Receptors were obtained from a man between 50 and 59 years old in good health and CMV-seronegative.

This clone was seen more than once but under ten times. CDR3 DNA: TGTGCCAGCAGTGTGGGAAGGGGCCAAGAGACCCAGTACTTC. It encodes CASSVGRGQETQYF. The chain links TRBV6-1 to TRBJ2-5; TRBD1 might be the D (5 bases). Germline-derived CDR1 and CDR2 are MNHNS and SASEGT. The CDR3 sequence is 14 residues long. V was trimmed by 4 bases and J by 1 base, leaving 10 bases between them.

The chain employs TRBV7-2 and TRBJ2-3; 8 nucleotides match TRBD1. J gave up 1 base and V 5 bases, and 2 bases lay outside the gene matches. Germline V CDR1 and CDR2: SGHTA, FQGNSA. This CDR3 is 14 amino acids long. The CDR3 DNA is TGTGCCAGCAGCCTGACAGGGGGCACAGATACGCAGTATTTT. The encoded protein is CASSLTGGTDTQYF.

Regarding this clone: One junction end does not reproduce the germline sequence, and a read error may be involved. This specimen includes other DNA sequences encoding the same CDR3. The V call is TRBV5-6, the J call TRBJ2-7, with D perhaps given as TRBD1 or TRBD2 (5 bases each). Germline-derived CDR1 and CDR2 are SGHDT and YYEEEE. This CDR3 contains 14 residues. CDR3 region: CASSLGRDSYEQYF. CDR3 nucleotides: TGTGCCAGTAGCTTGGGACGGGACTCCTACGAGCAGTACTTC.

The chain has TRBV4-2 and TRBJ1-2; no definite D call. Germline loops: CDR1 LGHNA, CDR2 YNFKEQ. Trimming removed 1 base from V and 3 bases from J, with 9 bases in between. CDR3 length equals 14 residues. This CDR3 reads CASSQAGDDYGYTF. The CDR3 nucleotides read TGTGCCAGCAGCCAAGCCGGGGATGACTATGGCTACACCTTC.

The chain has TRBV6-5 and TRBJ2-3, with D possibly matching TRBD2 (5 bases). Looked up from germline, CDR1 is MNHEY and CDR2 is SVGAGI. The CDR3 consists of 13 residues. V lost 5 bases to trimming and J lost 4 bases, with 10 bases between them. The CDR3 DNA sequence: TGTGCCAGCAGTACCCTAGCTGCAGATACGCAGTATTTT. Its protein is CASSTLAADTQYF.

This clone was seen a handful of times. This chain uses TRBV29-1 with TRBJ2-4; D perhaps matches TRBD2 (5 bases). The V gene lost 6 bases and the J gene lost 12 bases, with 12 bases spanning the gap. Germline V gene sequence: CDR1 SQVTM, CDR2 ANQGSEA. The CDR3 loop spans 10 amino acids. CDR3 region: CSVLAGRQYF. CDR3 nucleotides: TGCAGCGTCTTGGCGGGTCGTCAGTACTTC.

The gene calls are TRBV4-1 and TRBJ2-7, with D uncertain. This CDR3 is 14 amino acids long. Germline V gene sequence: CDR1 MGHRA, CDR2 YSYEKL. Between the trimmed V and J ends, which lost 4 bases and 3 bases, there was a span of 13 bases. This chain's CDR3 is CASSLLEWSYEQYF. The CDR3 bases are TGCGCCAGCAGCCTCTTGGAGTGGAGCTACGAGCAGTACTTC.

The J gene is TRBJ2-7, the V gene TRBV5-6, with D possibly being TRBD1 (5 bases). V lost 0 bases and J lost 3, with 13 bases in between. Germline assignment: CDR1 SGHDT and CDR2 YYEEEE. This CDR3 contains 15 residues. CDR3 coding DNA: TGTGCCAGCAGCTTGGAGCAGGGATTGGGCTACGAGCAGTACTTC. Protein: CASSLEQGLGYEQYF.

CDR3 in amino acids: CAWSVRADYSNQPQHF. The CDR3, as DNA: TGTGCCTGGAGTGTACGAGCCGATTATAGCAATCAGCCCCAGCATTTT. The gene calls are TRBV30 and TRBJ1-5; D gene ambiguous. The CDR3 totals 16 residues. The germline CDR1 and CDR2 sequences are GTSNPN and SVGIG (reference sequence). V was trimmed by 0 bases and J by 0 bases, leaving 12 bases between them. Full variable domain (outside the CDR3, taken from reference TRBV30 and TRBJ1-5): SQTIHQWPATLVQPVGSPLSLECTVEGTSNPNLYWYRQAAGRGLQLLFYSVGIGQISSEVPQNLSASRPQDRQFILSSKKLLLSDSGFYLCAWSVRADYSNQPQHFGDGTRLSIL.

The CDR3 here is CASSEPREAYEQYF. As DNA, the CDR3 is TGTGCCAGCAGTGAACCCCGGGAAGCCTACGAGCAGTACTTC. The chain has TRBV2 and TRBJ2-7; D is perhaps TRBD2 (5 bases). The CDR3 loop spans 14 amino acids. Trimming cost V 2 bases and J 2 bases, with 10 bases left between them. Germline lookup yields CDR1 SNHLY and CDR2 FYNNEI. The whole variable domain, filled in from reference TRBV2 and TRBJ2-7, reads EPEVTQTPSHQVTQMGQEVILRCVPISNHLYFYWYRQILGQKVEFLVSFYNNEISEKSEIFDDQFSVERPDGSNFTLKIRSTKLEDSAMYFCASSEPREAYEQYFGPGTRLTVT.

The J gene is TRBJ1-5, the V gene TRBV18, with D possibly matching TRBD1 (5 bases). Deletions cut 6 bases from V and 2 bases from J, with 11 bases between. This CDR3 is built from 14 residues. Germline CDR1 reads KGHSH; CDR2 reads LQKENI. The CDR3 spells CASSETVGNQPQHF. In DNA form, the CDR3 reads TGTGCCAGCTCCGAGACAGTAGGCAATCAGCCCCAGCATTTT.

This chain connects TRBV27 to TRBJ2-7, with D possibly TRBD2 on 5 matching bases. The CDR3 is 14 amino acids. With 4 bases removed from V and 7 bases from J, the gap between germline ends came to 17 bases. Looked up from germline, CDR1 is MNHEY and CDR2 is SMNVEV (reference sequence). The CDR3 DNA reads TGTGCCAGCAGTTCCCCCTCAACTAGGACTGAGCAGTACTTC. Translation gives CASSSPSTRTEQYF.

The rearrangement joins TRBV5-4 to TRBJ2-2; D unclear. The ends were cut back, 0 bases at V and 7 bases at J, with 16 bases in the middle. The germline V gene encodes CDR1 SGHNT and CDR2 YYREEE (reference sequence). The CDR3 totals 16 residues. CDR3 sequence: CASSLDVYLCGGELFF. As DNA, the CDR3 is TGTGCCAGCAGCTTGGACGTTTATCTATGCGGCGGGGAGCTGTTTTTT.

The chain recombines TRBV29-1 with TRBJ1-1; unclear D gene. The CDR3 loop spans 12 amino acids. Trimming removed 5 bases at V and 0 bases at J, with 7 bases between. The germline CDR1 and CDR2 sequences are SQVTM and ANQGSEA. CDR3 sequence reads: CSVRQVNTEAFF. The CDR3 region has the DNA TGCAGCGTTCGGCAGGTGAACACTGAAGCTTTCTTT. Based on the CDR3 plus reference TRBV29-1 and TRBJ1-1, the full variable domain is SAVISQKPSRDICQRGTSLTIQCQVDSQVTMMFWYRQQPGQSLTLIATANQGSEATYESGFVIDKFPISRPNLTFSTLTVSNMSPEDSSIYLCSVRQVNTEAFFGQGTRLTVV.

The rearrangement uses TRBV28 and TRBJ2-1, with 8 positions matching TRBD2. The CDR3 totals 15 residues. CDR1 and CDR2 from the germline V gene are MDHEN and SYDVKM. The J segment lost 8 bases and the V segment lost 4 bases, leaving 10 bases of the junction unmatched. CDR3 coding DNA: TGTGCCAGCAGTTCCCGAACGGGAGGGTTCTATGAGCAGTTCTTC. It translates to CASSSRTGGFYEQFF.

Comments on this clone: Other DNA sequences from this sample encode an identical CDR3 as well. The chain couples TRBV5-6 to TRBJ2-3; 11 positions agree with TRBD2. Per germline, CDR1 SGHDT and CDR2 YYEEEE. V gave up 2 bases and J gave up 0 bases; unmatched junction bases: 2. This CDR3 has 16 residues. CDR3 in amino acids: CASSLRTSGSTDTQYF. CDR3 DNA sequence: TGTGCCAGCAGCTTACGGACTAGCGGGAGCACAGATACGCAGTATTTT.

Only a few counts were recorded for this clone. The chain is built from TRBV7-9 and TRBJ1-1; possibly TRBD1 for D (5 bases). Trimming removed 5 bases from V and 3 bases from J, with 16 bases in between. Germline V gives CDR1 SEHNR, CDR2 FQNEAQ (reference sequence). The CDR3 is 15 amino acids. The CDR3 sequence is CASSLRVSGDTEAFF. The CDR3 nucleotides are TGTGCCAGCAGCCTTAGAGTGTCGGGGGACACTGAAGCTTTCTTT.